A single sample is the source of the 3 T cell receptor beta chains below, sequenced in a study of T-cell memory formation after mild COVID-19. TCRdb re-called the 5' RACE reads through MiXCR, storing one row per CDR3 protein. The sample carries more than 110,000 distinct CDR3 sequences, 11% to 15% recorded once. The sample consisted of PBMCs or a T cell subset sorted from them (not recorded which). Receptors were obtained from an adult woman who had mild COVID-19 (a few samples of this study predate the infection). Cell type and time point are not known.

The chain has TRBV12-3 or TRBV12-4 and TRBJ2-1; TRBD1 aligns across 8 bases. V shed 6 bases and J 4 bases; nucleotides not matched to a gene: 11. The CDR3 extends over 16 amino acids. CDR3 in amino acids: CASRMTGAHPYNEQFF. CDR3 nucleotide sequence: TGTGCCAGCAGAATGACAGGGGCACATCCATACAATGAGCAGTTCTTC.

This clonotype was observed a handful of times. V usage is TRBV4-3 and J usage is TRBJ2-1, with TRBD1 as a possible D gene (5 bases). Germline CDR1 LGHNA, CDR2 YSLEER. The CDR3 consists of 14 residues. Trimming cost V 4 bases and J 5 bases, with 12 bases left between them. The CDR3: CASSPDLGDNEQFF. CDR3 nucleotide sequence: TGCGCCAGCAGCCCTGACCTAGGGGACAATGAGCAGTTCTTC.

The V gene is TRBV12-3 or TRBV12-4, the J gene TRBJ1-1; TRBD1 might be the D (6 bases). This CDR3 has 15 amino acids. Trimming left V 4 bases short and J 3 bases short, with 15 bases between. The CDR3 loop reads CASSYRTELYTEAFF. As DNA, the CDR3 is TGTGCCAGCAGTTATAGGACAGAGCTTTACACTGAAGCTTTCTTT.